This T cell receptor beta chain was identified during a study of T cells in localized non-small cell lung cancer. Study-level findings and limits: Heterogeneity within the tumor remains possible, as just one region underwent sequencing.

Concerning this clone: Its antigen is unidentified.

Sequenced by immunoSEQ multiplex PCR; TCRdb stores in-frame clones only, minus some. The sample has roughly 25,000 clones; 80% to 90% are singletons. With 5 bases removed from V and 1 base from J, the gap between germline ends came to 11 bases. The CDR3 is 14 amino acids. The V gene's germline CDR1 is KGHSH and CDR2 LQKENI. The sequence was obtained from a female donor over 55 with stage II squamous cell lung carcinoma. The sample here was peripheral blood, taken before any cancer treatment. The rearrangement links TRBV18 to TRBJ1-1; D might be TRBD1 (6 bases). CDR3 in amino acids: CASSEKTGNTEAFF. The DNA of the CDR3 is TGTGCCAGCTCAGAAAAGACAGGGAACACTGAAGCTTTCTTT.